The T cell receptor beta chain under discussion was sequenced for a study of blood T cell repertoires in COVID-19. Whole-study context: Researchers got acute and convalescent COVID-19 samples from the United States, Italy and Spain. The cDNA or gDNA used as material had been derived from T cells, B-cell-depleted T cells, or PBMCs.

CDR3 length: 16 amino acids. Losses at the gene ends were 1 base for V and 6 bases for J; bases not matched to a gene: 11. Germline V CDR1 and CDR2: LGHNA, YSLEER. Study processing details: Cell counts per sample came from amplifying reference gene primers. Sequenced by immunoSEQ multiplex PCR; TCRdb stores in-frame clones only, minus some. V and J calls and clone size are copied from that table; D and trimming were computed from the DNA. The sample shows 50,000 to 60,000 clones, roughly 80% of them seen only once. The source material was peripheral blood. The J gene is TRBJ2-5, the V gene TRBV4-3, with 7 bases lining up with TRBD1. The TCR comes from a human donor in a cohort sampled during active or convalescent COVID-19. The CDR3 loop reads CASSQARQGIGKTQYF. Written as DNA, the CDR3 is TGCGCCAGCAGCCAAGCGAGACAGGGTATTGGAAAGACCCAGTACTTC.